This T cell receptor beta chain was captured in a study of CD8+ T cells in alopecia areata. Study-wide results and limits: Across lesional scalp, and particularly alopecia totalis/universalis, clonality surpassed that of normal scalp.

A remark on this clone: The target antigen is unknown.

Starting from PBMCs, sorting isolated CD4+ and CD8+ T cells. It was cDNA, reverse transcribed from extracted RNA, that served as the sequencing template. Here immunoSEQ multiplex PCR was the method, and the copy in TCRdb shows in-frame clones only, minus some. The sample has approximately 100,000 clones, around two fifths seen once. The V gene lost 1 base and the J gene lost 1 base, with 5 bases spanning the gap. This CDR3 is 13 amino acids long. Germline V gene sequence: CDR1 SGHVS, CDR2 FQNEAQ. Material for sequencing was CD4+ T cells sorted from blood. This TCR derives from a human donor with alopecia areata. J is TRBJ2-7 and V is TRBV7-8; the D is unclear. The CDR3 here is CASSLVSSYEQYF. The CDR3 bases are TGTGCCAGCAGCTTAGTCAGTTCCTACGAGCAGTACTTC.